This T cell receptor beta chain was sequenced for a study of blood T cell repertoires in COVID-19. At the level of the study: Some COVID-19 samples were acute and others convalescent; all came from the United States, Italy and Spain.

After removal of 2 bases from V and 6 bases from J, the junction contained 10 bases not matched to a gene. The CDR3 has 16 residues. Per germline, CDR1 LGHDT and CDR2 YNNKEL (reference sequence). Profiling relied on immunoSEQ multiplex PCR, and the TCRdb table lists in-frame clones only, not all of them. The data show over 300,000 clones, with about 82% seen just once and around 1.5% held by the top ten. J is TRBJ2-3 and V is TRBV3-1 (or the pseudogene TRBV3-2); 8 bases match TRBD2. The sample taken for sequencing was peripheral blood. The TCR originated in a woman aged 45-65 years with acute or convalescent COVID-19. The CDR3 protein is CASSQNLAGTGDTQYF. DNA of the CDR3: TGTGCCAGCAGCCAAAACCTAGCGGGTACGGGGGATACGCAGTATTTT.